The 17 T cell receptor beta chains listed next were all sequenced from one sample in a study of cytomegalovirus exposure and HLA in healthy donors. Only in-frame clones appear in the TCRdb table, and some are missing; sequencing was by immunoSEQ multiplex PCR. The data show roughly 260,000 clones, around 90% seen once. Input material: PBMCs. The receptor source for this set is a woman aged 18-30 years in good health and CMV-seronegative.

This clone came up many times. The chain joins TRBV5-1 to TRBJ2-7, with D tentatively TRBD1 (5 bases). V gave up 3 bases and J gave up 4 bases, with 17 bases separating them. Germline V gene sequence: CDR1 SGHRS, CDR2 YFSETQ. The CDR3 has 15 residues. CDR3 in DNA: TGCGCCAGCAGCTCCGGACACCCGGCTCCATACGAGCAGTACTTC. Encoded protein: CASSSGHPAPYEQYF.

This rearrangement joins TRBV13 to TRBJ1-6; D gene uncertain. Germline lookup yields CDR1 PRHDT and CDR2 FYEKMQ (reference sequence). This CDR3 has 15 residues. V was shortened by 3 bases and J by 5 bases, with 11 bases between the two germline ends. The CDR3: CASSFGQPNNSPLHF. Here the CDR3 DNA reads TGTGCCAGCAGCTTTGGGCAGCCAAATAATTCACCCCTCCACTTT.

CDR3 nucleotides: TGTGCCAGCAGTGATGTCGGGTTCTACGAGCAGTACTTC. It yields the protein CASSDVGFYEQYF. This sequence joins TRBV2 and TRBJ2-7; D is unresolved. CDR3 size: 13 residues. V lost 3 bases and J lost 3, with 9 bases in between. The V gene's germline CDR1 is SNHLY and CDR2 FYNNEI.

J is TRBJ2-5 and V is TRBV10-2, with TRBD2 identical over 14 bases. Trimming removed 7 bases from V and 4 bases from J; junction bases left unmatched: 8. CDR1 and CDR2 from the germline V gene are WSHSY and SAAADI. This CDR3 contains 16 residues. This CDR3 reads CASKGGGTSGRETQYF. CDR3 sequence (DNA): TGCGCCAGCAAAGGGGGCGGGACTAGCGGGAGAGAGACCCAGTACTTC.

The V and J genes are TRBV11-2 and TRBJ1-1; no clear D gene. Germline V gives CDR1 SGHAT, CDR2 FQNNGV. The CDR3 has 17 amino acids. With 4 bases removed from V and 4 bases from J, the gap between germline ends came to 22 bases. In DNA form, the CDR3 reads TGTGCCAGCAGCTCATATAGGAGACGGTTGGTTGGCACTGAAGCTTTCTTT. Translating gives CASSSYRRRLVGTEAFF.

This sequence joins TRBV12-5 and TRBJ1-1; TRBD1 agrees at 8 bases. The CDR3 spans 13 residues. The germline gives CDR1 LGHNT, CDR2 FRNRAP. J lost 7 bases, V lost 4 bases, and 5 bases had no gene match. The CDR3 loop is CASGSSGGFEAFF. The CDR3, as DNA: TGTGCTAGTGGTTCCTCAGGGGGCTTTGAAGCTTTCTTT.

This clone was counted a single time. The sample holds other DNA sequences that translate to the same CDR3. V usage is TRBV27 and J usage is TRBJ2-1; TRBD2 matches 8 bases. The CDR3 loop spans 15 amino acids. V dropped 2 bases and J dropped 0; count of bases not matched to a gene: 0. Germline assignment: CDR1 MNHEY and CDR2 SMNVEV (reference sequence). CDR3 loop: CASSLAGGSYNEQFF. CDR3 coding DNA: TGTGCCAGCAGTTTAGCGGGGGGCTCCTACAATGAGCAGTTCTTC.

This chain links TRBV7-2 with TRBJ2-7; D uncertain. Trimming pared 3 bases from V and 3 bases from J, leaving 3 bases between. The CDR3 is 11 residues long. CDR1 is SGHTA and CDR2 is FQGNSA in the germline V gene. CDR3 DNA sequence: TGTGCCAGCAGCTTTCTCTACGAGCAGTACTTC. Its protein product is CASSFLYEQYF.

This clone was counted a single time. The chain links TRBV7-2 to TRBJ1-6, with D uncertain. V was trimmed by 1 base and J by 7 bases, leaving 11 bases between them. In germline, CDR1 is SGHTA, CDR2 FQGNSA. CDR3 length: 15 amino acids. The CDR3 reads CASSLESGINSPLHF. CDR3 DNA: TGTGCCAGCAGCTTAGAGTCGGGGATAAATTCACCCCTCCACTTT.

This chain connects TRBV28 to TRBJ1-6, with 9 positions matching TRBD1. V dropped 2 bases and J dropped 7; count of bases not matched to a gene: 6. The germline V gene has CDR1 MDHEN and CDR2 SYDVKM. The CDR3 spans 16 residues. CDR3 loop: CASSLGGQGRNSPLHF. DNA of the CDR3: TGTGCCAGCAGTTTAGGGGGACAGGGTCGAAATTCACCCCTCCACTTT.

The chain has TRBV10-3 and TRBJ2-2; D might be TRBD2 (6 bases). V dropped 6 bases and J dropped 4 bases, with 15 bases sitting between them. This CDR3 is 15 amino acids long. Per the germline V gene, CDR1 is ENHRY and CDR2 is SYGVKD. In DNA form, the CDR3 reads TGTGCCATCAGCCCAGGGCAGGGAGGCACCGGGGAGCTGTTTTTT. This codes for CAISPGQGGTGELFF.

CDR3 loop: CASSPGQAGDYNEQFF. CDR3 coding DNA: TGCGCCAGCAGCCCCGGCCAAGCGGGGGACTACAATGAGCAGTTCTTC. The chain links TRBV4-1 to TRBJ2-1; 8 nucleotides agree with TRBD2. CDR1 is MGHRA, CDR2 YSYEKL, per germline. V lost 4 bases, J lost 3 bases, and 8 bases stayed unmatched. This CDR3 has 16 residues.

CDR3: CASSSIKERSYEQYF. For the CDR3, the DNA is TGTGCCAGCAGCTCCATAAAAGAGAGGAGCTACGAGCAGTACTTC. The genes are TRBV11-2 and TRBJ2-7; D ambiguous. CDR3 length equals 15 residues. CDR1 SGHAT and CDR2 FQNNGV come from the germline V gene. Trimming took off 4 bases at V and 3 bases at J, with 16 bases between the two ends. Full variable domain (rest looked up from reference TRBV11-2 and TRBJ2-7): EAGVAQSPRYKIIEKRQSVAFWCNPISGHATLYWYQQILGQGPKLLIQFQNNGVVDDSQLPKDRFSAERLKGVDSTLKIQPAKLEDSAVYLCASSSIKERSYEQYFGPGTRLTVT.

The CDR3 DNA reads as TGTGCCAGCAGCTACGGACAGGTTAACACCGGGGAGCTGTTTTTT. Amino acid sequence: CASSYGQVNTGELFF. The V and J genes are TRBV6-5 and TRBJ2-2; 7 nucleotides agree with TRBD1. CDR1 and CDR2 (germline): MNHEY, SVGAGI. Germline trimming cut 6 bases from V and 2 bases from J; bases unmatched to any gene: 6. This CDR3 is built from 15 residues.

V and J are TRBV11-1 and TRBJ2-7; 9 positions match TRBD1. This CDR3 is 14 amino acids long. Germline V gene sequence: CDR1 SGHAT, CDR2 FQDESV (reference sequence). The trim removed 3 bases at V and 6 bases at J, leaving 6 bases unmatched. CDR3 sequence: CASSFGQGLFEQYF. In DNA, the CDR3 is TGTGCCAGCAGCTTTGGACAGGGGCTTTTCGAGCAGTACTTC. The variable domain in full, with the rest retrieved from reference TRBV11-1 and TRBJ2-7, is EAEVAQSPRYKITEKSQAVAFWCDPISGHATLYWYRQILGQGPELLVQFQDESVVDDSQLPKDRFSAERLKGVDSTLKIQPAELGDSAMYLCASSFGQGLFEQYFGPGTRLTVT.

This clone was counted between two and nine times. The CDR3 loop reads CASSLGGGYEQYF. The CDR3 DNA reads as TGTGCCAGCAGCTTAGGAGGAGGTTACGAGCAGTACTTC. The V gene is TRBV7-9, the J gene TRBJ2-7; tentative D call: TRBD2 (5 bases). Germline V CDR1 and CDR2: SEHNR, FQNEAQ (reference sequence). This CDR3 comprises 13 residues. With 1 base removed from V and 4 bases from J, the gap between germline ends came to 8 bases.

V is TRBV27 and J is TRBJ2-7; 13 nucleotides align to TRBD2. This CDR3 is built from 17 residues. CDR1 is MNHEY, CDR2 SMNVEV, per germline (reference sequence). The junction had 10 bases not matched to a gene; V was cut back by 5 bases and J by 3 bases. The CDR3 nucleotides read TGTGCCAGCAGTCCCAGAGGACTAGCGGGGGTGATCTACGAGCAGTACTTC. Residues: CASSPRGLAGVIYEQYF.